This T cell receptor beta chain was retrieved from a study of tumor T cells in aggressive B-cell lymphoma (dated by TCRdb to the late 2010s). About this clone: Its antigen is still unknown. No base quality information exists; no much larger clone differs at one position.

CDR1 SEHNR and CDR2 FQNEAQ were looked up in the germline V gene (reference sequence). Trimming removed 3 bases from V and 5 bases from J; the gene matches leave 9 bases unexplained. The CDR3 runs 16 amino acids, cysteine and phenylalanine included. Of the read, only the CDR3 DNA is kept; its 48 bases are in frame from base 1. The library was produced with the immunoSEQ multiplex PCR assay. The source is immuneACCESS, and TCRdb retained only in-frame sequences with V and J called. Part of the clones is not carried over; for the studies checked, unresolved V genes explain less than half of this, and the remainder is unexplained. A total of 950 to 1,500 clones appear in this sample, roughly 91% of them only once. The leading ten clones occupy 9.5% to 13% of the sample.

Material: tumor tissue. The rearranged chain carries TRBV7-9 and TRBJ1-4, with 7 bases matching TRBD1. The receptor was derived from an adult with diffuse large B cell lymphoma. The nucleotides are TGTGCCAGCAGCTTCTCAGGACAGGAGATAAATGAAAAACTGTTTTTT. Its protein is CASSFSGQEINEKLFF.